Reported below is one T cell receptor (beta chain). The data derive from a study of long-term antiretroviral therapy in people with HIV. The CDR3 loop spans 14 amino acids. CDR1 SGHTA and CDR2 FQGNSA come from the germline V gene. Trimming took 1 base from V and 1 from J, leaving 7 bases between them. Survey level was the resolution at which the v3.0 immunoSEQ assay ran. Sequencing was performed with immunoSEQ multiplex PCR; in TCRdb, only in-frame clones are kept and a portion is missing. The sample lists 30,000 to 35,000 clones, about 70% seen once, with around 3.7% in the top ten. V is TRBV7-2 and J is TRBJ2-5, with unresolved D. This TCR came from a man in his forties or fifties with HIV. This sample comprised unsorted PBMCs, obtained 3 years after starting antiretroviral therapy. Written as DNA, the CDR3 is TGTGCCAGCAGCTTAGTCTACCTCCAAGAGACCCAGTACTTC. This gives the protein CASSLVYLQETQYF.